The 6 T cell receptor beta chains below come from one sample, sequenced in a study of HIV-infected patients and healthy controls. TCRdb independently ran MiXCR on the 5' RACE reads; one entry per CDR3 protein. The repertoire includes tens of thousands of distinct CDR3 sequences, roughly a sixth of them detected once, and 5.5% to 6% sits in the top ten. Sequencing was carried out using CD4+ T cells from blood. All receptors derive from a human donor in good health.

Concerning this clonotype itself: Sequence at one end of the junction differs from germline and may be a read error. The chain is built from TRBV6-2 or TRBV6-3 and TRBJ2-2; 7 bases match TRBD1. The length of the CDR3 is 18 residues. Germline CDR1 and CDR2: MNHEY and SVGEGT. The CDR3 bases are TGTGCCAGCAGTGGCCGCGATTCCGGGACAGTGAACGCCGGGGAGCTGTTTTTT. Amino acid sequence: CASSGRDSGTVNAGELFF.

Only a few counts were recorded for this clonotype. The CDR3 loop is CASGQSQYNEQFF. The CDR3 DNA is TGTGCCAGCGGACAGTCCCAATACAATGAGCAGTTCTTC. The chain carries TRBV2 and TRBJ2-1, with D possibly being TRBD1 (6 bases). Germline CDR1 is SNHLY and CDR2 is FYNNEI. The germline V and J ends were trimmed by 8 bases and 4 bases, with 12 bases remaining between them. The CDR3 has 13 amino acids.

The V and J genes are TRBV4-2 and TRBJ2-7; 11 bases align to TRBD2. The CDR3 totals 17 residues. CDR1 and CDR2 from the germline V gene are LGHNA and YNFKEQ. V gave up 0 bases and J gave up 7 bases; unmatched junction bases: 11. CDR3 protein: CASSQEPALAGGGEQYF. CDR3 nucleotide sequence: TGTGCCAGCAGCCAAGAACCGGCCCTAGCGGGAGGTGGTGAGCAGTACTTC.

In this sample, this clonotype turned up a few times. The gene calls are TRBV14 and TRBJ2-3; the D is unclear. The length of the CDR3 is 15 residues. Deletions cut 4 bases from V and 0 bases from J, with 11 bases between. Germline V lookup: CDR1 SGHDN, CDR2 FVKESK. The CDR3, as DNA: TGTGCCAGCAGCCTCACAATATCTAGCACAGATACGCAGTATTTT. This gives the protein CASSLTISSTDTQYF. The full variable domain, rest sourced from reference TRBV14 and TRBJ2-3, is EAGVTQFPSHSVIEKGQTVTLRCDPISGHDNLYWYRRVMGKEIKFLLHFVKESKQDESGMPNNRFLAERTGGTYSTLKVQPAELEDSGVYFCASSLTISSTDTQYFGPGTRLTVL.

CDR3 in amino acids: CASSRRGTSGNNEQFF. CDR3 sequence (DNA): TGTGCCAGTAGTAGGAGAGGGACTAGCGGAAACAATGAGCAGTTCTTC. The chain joins TRBV19 to TRBJ2-1; the match to TRBD2 covers 11 bases. The V gene end was trimmed by 4 bases and the J gene end by 5 bases; junction bases not matched to a gene: 7. Germline loops: CDR1 LNHDA, CDR2 SQIVND (reference sequence). The CDR3 covers 16 residues. The variable domain in full, with the rest retrieved from reference TRBV19 and TRBJ2-1, is DGGITQSPKYLFRKEGQNVTLSCEQNLNHDAMYWYRQDPGQGLRLIYYSQIVNDFQKGDIAEGYSVSREKKESFPLTVTSAQKNPTAFYLCASSRRGTSGNNEQFFGPGTRLTVL.

V and J are TRBV29-1 and TRBJ1-1; 8 bases fit TRBD1. CDR1 SQVTM and CDR2 ANQGSEA come from the germline V gene. The junction had 3 bases not matched to a gene; V was cut back by 3 bases and J by 0 bases. The CDR3 loop spans 14 amino acids. The CDR3 DNA sequence: TGCAGCGTTGACCTGACAGGGGTGAACACTGAAGCTTTCTTT. It is translated as CSVDLTGVNTEAFF.